Below, 15 T cell receptor beta chains from the same sample are listed, as sequenced in a study of vaccination and CD4 T cells after COVID-19 (dated by TCRdb to the early 2020s). The sample's treatment or condition, from its label and the paper: 10-day PBMC culture with coronavirus spike peptide pools or control peptides (ViraFEST assay). Library preparation employed PCR. Instrument on record: Illumina iSeq 100. DNA from cultured CD4+ T cells was subjected to TCR sequencing with the Oncomine TCR Beta short-read assay at the Johns Hopkins FTIC core. TCRdb ran its own pipeline on the public reads, namely fastp trimming at Q25 and MiXCR clone calling, and kept in-frame beta chains. Rows are combined by CDR3 protein, so each entry shows the most common genes and DNA. This sample lists about 4,500 distinct CDR3 sequences; roughly 50% were detected once. Around a fifth of the sample is held by the ten biggest clonotypes.

No antigens are known for them. Sequencing was performed on CD4+ T cells from blood, cultured in vitro. All receptors derive from a human donor who had recovered from COVID-19.

The sample holds one count of this clonotype. The rearrangement links TRBV6-1 to TRBJ2-7; a possible D gene is TRBD2 (5 bases). V was trimmed by 5 bases and J by 7 bases, leaving 21 bases between them. The CDR3 is 15 amino acids. Germline V lookup: CDR1 MNHNS, CDR2 SASEGT. For the CDR3, the DNA is TGTGCCAGCAGTCGGGAAAGAGACGGAAAACGGGAGCAGTACTTC. Amino acids: CASSRERDGKREQYF.

The V and J genes are TRBV6-1 and TRBJ1-2; D unclear. The V end lost 5 bases, the J end lost 6 bases, and 10 bases lay between the germline ends. This CDR3 is 12 amino acids long. The germline V gene encodes CDR1 MNHNS and CDR2 SASEGT. The CDR3 DNA sequence: TGTGCCAGCAGTCTAAAGGGAAATGGCTACACCTTC. Translating gives CASSLKGNGYTF.

This clonotype was seen a handful of times. V is TRBV20-1 and J is TRBJ2-5, with D perhaps TRBD2 (5 bases). CDR3 length equals 16 residues. Germline CDR1 is DFQATT and CDR2 is SNEGSKA (reference sequence). V gave up 0 bases and J gave up 3 bases, with 17 bases separating them. CDR3 nucleotide sequence: TGCAGTGCTAGAGATTGGGCGGGCGGGCTTGAAGAGACCCAGTACTTC. Protein product: CSARDWAGGLEETQYF.

This chain uses TRBV6-1 with TRBJ2-7; D is ambiguous. CDR3 length equals 13 residues. The V gene lost 4 bases and the J gene lost 3 bases, with 10 bases spanning the gap. From germline, CDR1 is MNHNS and CDR2 SASEGT. CDR3: CASSVSQFYEQYF. The CDR3 nucleotides read TGTGCCAGCAGTGTCTCGCAGTTCTACGAGCAGTACTTC.

The V and J genes are TRBV6-1 and TRBJ2-3; perhaps TRBD2 as D (5 bases). Germline V gene data show CDR1 as MNHNS and CDR2 as SASEGT. The CDR3 totals 16 residues. Trimming shortened V by 6 bases and J by 0 bases, and 16 bases separated the two germline ends. The CDR3 loop reads CASRGMPAASTDTQYF. DNA of the CDR3: TGTGCCAGCAGAGGGATGCCAGCGGCTAGCACAGATACGCAGTATTTT.

The V gene is TRBV20-1, the J gene TRBJ2-3, with D uncertain. Germline assignment: CDR1 DFQATT and CDR2 SNEGSKA (reference sequence). This CDR3 has 14 amino acids. V lost 0 bases and J 0 bases, leaving 7 bases between the germline ends. CDR3 in DNA: TGCAGTGCTAGAGATACGACTAGCACAGATACGCAGTATTTT. Its protein product is CSARDTTSTDTQYF.

The chain links TRBV30 to TRBJ2-7; D is perhaps TRBD1 (5 bases). Per germline, CDR1 GTSNPN and CDR2 SVGIG (reference sequence). There are 11 residues in the CDR3. V was clipped by 2 bases and J by 6 bases, with 8 bases between them. This CDR3 is CAWSTRAEQYF. The DNA for the CDR3 is TGTGCCTGGAGTACCAGGGCCGAGCAGTACTTC.

The chain links TRBV5-1 to TRBJ2-5; 11 bases are shared with TRBD2. V lost 2 bases to trimming and J lost 2 bases; unmatched junction nucleotides: 5. The CDR3 is made up of 16 amino acids. The germline V gene has CDR1 SGHRS and CDR2 YFSETQ. The DNA for the CDR3 is TGCGCCAGCAGCTTAAGGCCTAGCGGGGGGCAAGAGACCCAGTACTTC. Translating it yields CASSLRPSGGQETQYF. The variable domain in full, with the rest retrieved from reference TRBV5-1 and TRBJ2-5, is KAGVTQTPRYLIKTRGQQVTLSCSPISGHRSVSWYQQTPGQGLQFLFEYFSETQRNKGNFPGRFSGRQFSNSRSEMNVSTLELGDSALYLCASSLRPSGGQETQYFGPGTRLLVL.

This chain links TRBV7-2 with TRBJ2-7, with 7 bases aligning to TRBD1. Germline V gene data show CDR1 as SGHTA and CDR2 as FQGNSA. V shed 5 bases and J 2 bases; nucleotides not matched to a gene: 9. This CDR3 has 15 amino acids. The CDR3 region is CASSQRTGIAYEQYF. Written as DNA, the CDR3 is TGTGCCAGCAGCCAGCGGACAGGAATTGCCTACGAGCAGTACTTC.

There are a few counts of this clonotype. CDR3 sequence: CSAPGKFVTDTQYF. The CDR3 nucleotides read TGCAGTGCGCCCGGGAAGTTTGTCACAGATACGCAGTATTTT. This sequence joins TRBV20-1 and TRBJ2-3, with TRBD2 as a possible D gene (5 bases). Looked up from germline, CDR1 is DFQATT and CDR2 is SNEGSKA (reference sequence). Between the trimmed V and J ends, which lost 6 bases and 2 bases, there was a span of 15 bases. This CDR3 has 14 residues.

The chain recombines TRBV11-3 with TRBJ2-7; D possibly uses TRBD1 or TRBD2 (6 bases each). The V gene lost 7 bases and the J gene lost 5 bases, with 21 bases spanning the gap. CDR1 is SGHNT and CDR2 is YENEEA in the germline V gene. CDR3 length: 15 residues. In nucleotides, the CDR3 is TGTGCCAGCACTACATGGGGACCCGGGGGCCACGAGCAGTACTTC. This sequence encodes CASTTWGPGGHEQYF.

The gene calls are TRBV19 and TRBJ1-2; 9 bases line up with TRBD1. Germline V CDR1 and CDR2: LNHDA, SQIVND (reference sequence). The J segment lost 7 bases and the V segment lost 4 bases, leaving 7 bases of the junction unmatched. The CDR3 totals 14 residues. The CDR3 sequence: CASSKLQGALGYTF. The CDR3 nucleotides read TGTGCCAGTAGTAAGCTACAGGGGGCGCTTGGCTACACCTTC.

This clonotype has just a few counts. The chain uses TRBV12-3 or TRBV12-4 and TRBJ2-3; 9 nucleotides line up with TRBD2. The V gene end was trimmed by 7 bases and the J gene end by 3 bases; junction bases not matched to a gene: 8. The CDR3 runs 15 residues. The CDR3 protein is CASTTSGGMTDTQYF. CDR3 bases: TGTGCCAGCACCACAAGCGGGGGGATGACAGATACGCAGTATTTT.

On this clonotype itself: The junction departs from the called germline gene at one end, perhaps through a read error. This sequence joins TRBV11-3 and TRBJ2-7; no firm D call. Germline CDR1 reads SGHNT; CDR2 reads YENEEA. This CDR3 comprises 13 residues. CDR3 sequence (DNA): TGTGTCAGCAGCTCCCCGCGAGAGTACGAGCAGTACTTC. This gives the protein CVSSSPREYEQYF.

CDR3 bases: TGTGCCAGTAGTGTGGCGGGGGCAGATACGCAGTATTTT. This gives the protein CASSVAGADTQYF. The rearrangement links TRBV19 to TRBJ2-3, with TRBD2 matching 7 bases. The CDR3 loop spans 13 amino acids. With V trimmed by 5 bases and J by 4 bases, 3 bases remained unmatched. Germline assignment: CDR1 LNHDA and CDR2 SQIVND (reference sequence).